These T cell receptor beta chains were read from a single sample in a study of sequential checkpoint blockade in melanoma. Method: immunoSEQ multiplex PCR; TCRdb's copy keeps in-frame clones and lacks some. The table lists about 2,400 clones, 25% to 30% of them singletons. The source material was tumor tissue (inferred from file names), sampled from a patient given nivolumab and ipilimumab in sequence. The source is a human donor with melanoma. The CDR3 runs from the conserved cysteine through the conserved F or W. A D gene is named only where the DNA matches it firmly. Only some rows state a clone size, as once, few, many or a class for expanded clones.

>16|TRBD2|TRBV19|NA|TRBJ2-3
CASSIGASGGTDTQYF
TGTGCCAGTAGTATTGGGGCTAGCGGGGGTACAGATACGCAGTATTTT
>16|TRBD2|TRBV5-1|NA|TRBJ2-7
CASSFLRWSGTYEQYF
TGCGCCAGCAGCTTCCTTAGGTGGAGCGGGACTTACGAGCAGTACTTC
>15|NA|TRBV11-3|large|TRBJ1-1
CASSLEGRKDTEAFF
TGTGCCAGCAGCTTGGAGGGAAGGAAGGACACTGAAGCTTTCTTT
>17|TRBD1|TRBV19|NA|TRBJ1-2
CASSIDRGTGDSYGYTF
TGTGCCAGTAGTATAGATCGTGGGACAGGAGATTCCTATGGCTACACCTTC
>15|TRBD2|TRBV5-1|NA|TRBJ2-3
CASRTSGLFTDTQYF
TGCGCCAGCAGGACTAGCGGCTTATTCACAGATACGCAGTATTTT
>17|NA|TRBV11-3|many|TRBJ1-2
CASSLGNPLVGNYGYTF
TGTGCCAGCAGCTTAGGAAACCCCCTTGTGGGCAACTATGGCTACACCTTC
>15|NA|TRBV11-3|many|TRBJ1-2
CASSLGPGAPDGYTF
TGTGCCAGCAGCTTAGGGCCAGGGGCGCCAGATGGCTACACCTTC
>12|NA|TRBV29-1|NA|TRBJ2-4
CSASSDTYIQYF
TGCAGCGCCTCCTCGGACACGTACATTCAGTACTTC
>14|NA|TRBV1|many|TRBJ1-5
CASSQGRDRQPQHF
TGCGCCAGCAGCCAAGGGAGGGACCGTCAGCCCCAGCATTTT
>15|NA|TRBV6-1|NA|TRBJ1-2
CASSEAGTKLYGYTF
TGTGCCAGCAGTGAAGCCGGGACGAAACTCTATGGCTACACCTTC
>14|TRBD1|TRBV5-1|NA|TRBJ1-6
CASSLDRENSPLHF
TGCGCCAGCAGTCTTGACAGGGAAAATTCACCCCTCCACTTT
>15|NA|TRBV6-8|few|TRBJ1-1
CASGSWATRSTEAFF
TGTGCCAGCGGTAGTTGGGCCACTAGGAGCACTGAAGCTTTCTTT
>13|NA|TRBV10-2|once|TRBJ2-1
CASSDGINNEQFF
TGCGCCAGCAGTGATGGAATAAACAATGAGCAGTTCTTC
>17|TRBD1|TRBV6-8|few|TRBJ1-5
CASSYPGTGGINQPQHF
TGTGCCAGCAGCTATCCCGGGACAGGGGGCATCAATCAGCCCCAGCATTTT
>13|TRBD1|TRBV10-2|NA|TRBJ1-2
CASSPTTGGGYTF
TGCGCCAGCAGTCCTACGACAGGGGGAGGCTACACCTTC
>15|TRBD2|TRBV6-1|NA|TRBJ2-3
CASSEALAGADTQYF
TGTGCCAGCAGTGAAGCACTAGCGGGGGCAGATACGCAGTATTTT
>14|NA|TRBV19|NA|TRBJ1-6
CASTKGERNSPLHF
TGTGCCAGTACAAAAGGGGAACGGAATTCACCCCTCCACTTT
>14|NA|TRBV5-1|NA|TRBJ2-2
CASSLGGGYGELFF
TGCGCCAGCAGCCTCGGTGGGGGCTACGGGGAGCTGTTTTTT
>17|NA|TRBV15|few|TRBJ1-4
CATSRKRTDNINEKLFF
TGTGCCACCAGCAGGAAGCGGACAGACAACATAAATGAAAAACTGTTTTTT
>13|NA|TRBV30|NA|TRBJ1-5
CAWSGQGNQPQHF
TGTGCCTGGAGTGGTCAGGGCAATCAGCCCCAGCATTTT
>15|NA|TRBV6-1|NA|TRBJ2-2
CASSEAIQGTGELFF
TGTGCCAGCAGTGAAGCCATCCAGGGGACCGGGGAGCTGTTTTTT
>17|TRBD2|TRBV25-1|NA|TRBJ2-2
CASTRGVLAGATGELFF
TGTGCCAGCACCAGAGGAGTACTAGCGGGGGCCACCGGGGAGCTGTTTTTT
>16|TRBD1|TRBV6-8|NA|TRBJ1-1
CASSYSQDRPGAEAFF
TGTGCCAGCAGTTACTCGCAGGACAGGCCGGGGGCTGAAGCTTTCTTT
>16|TRBD2|TRBV25-1|NA|TRBJ2-3
CASTTQQASGRLPQYF
TGTGCCAGCACAACCCAGCAGGCTAGCGGGAGGCTCCCGCAGTATTTT
>16|TRBD1|TRBV19|NA|TRBJ1-2
CASSPGQGRRNYGYTF
TGTGCCAGTAGTCCGGGACAGGGAAGGAGAAACTATGGCTACACCTTC
>13|NA|TRBV27|NA|TRBJ1-1
CASSLSLGDRAFF
TGTGCCAGCAGTTTATCTTTAGGAGATAGGGCTTTCTTT
>14|NA|TRBV6-8|few|TRBJ1-6
CASSSGPYNSPLHF
TGTGCCAGCAGTTCGGGCCCTTATAATTCACCCCTCCACTTT
>17|TRBD1|TRBV19|NA|TRBJ1-2
CASSIDLTTGQSNGYTF
TGTGCCAGTAGTATAGATCTAACGACGGGACAGTCGAATGGCTACACCTTC
>15|TRBD1|TRBV5-1|NA|TRBJ2-7
CASSLGGTGAREQYF
TGCGCCAGCAGCTTGGGAGGGACAGGGGCAAGAGAGCAGTACTTC
>17|TRBD2|TRBV11-3|many|TRBJ2-3
CASSLPRAGGPTDTQYF
TGTGCCAGCAGCTTACCCAGAGCGGGGGGGCCCACAGATACGCAGTATTTT
>15|NA|TRBV11-3|medium-sized|TRBJ2-3
CASSLSSHFADTQYF
TGTGCCAGCAGCTTAAGTTCTCATTTCGCAGATACGCAGTATTTT
>16|TRBD1|TRBV11-3|medium-sized|TRBJ2-2
CASSYRQGANTGELFF
TGTGCCAGCAGCTACAGACAGGGGGCGAACACCGGGGAGCTGTTTTTT
>15|NA|TRBV11-3|few|TRBJ1-3
CASSWAGTPGNTIYF
TGTGCCAGCAGCTGGGCCGGGACCCCTGGAAACACCATATATTTT
>14|NA|TRBV11-3|medium-sized|TRBJ2-2
CASSFPTNTGELFF
TGTGCCAGCAGCTTTCCCACGAACACCGGGGAGCTGTTTTTT
>14|NA|TRBV11-3|medium-sized|TRBJ1-1
CASTNLESGGGAFF
TGTGCCAGCACCAACTTAGAATCGGGTGGCGGAGCTTTCTTT
>14|NA|TRBV11-3|medium-sized|TRBJ1-1
CASRPRDRNTEAFF
TGTGCCAGCAGGCCAAGGGACCGGAACACTGAAGCTTTCTTT
>13|NA|TRBV10-2|NA|TRBJ2-1
CASSVTSPNEQFF
TGCGCCAGCAGTGTTACCAGCCCCAATGAGCAGTTCTTC
>15|NA|TRBV11-3|medium-sized|TRBJ1-1
CASSNPKARSTEAFF
TGTGCCAGCAGCAACCCGAAAGCGAGAAGCACTGAAGCTTTCTTT
>14|NA|TRBV19|NA|TRBJ2-1
CASSTATVYNEQFF
TGTGCCAGTAGTACCGCGACCGTTTACAATGAGCAGTTCTTC
>14|TRBD1|TRBV25-1|NA|TRBJ1-1
CASSDGQGATEAFF
TGTGCCAGCAGTGACGGTCAGGGGGCCACTGAAGCTTTCTTT
>14|NA|TRBV6-8|few|TRBJ2-7
CASRIGGSSYEQYF
TGTGCCAGCAGGATAGGGGGTAGCTCCTACGAGCAGTACTTC
>13|NA|TRBV6-8|NA|TRBJ2-5
CASSREIGETQYF
TGTGCCAGCAGCAGGGAGATTGGGGAGACCCAGTACTTC
>15|TRBD2|TRBV4-1|few|TRBJ2-1
CASSLGLAGGNEQFF
TGCGCCAGCAGCCTTGGACTAGCGGGAGGAAATGAGCAGTTCTTC
>13|TRBD1|TRBV6-1|NA|TRBJ2-4
CASSEVGRDREGF
TGTGCCAGCAGTGAAGTGGGACGGGACAGGGAGGGCTTC
>13|NA|TRBV29-1|NA|TRBJ1-3
CSVWADSGNTIYF
TGCAGCGTTTGGGCAGACTCTGGAAACACCATATATTTT
>16|TRBD1|TRBV18|NA|TRBJ1-5
CASSRAGGASNQPQHF
TGTGCCAGCTCAAGGGCAGGGGGGGCGAGCAATCAGCCCCAGCATTTT
>14|NA|TRBV18|NA|TRBJ2-2
CASSPPVDTGELFF
TGTGCCAGCTCACCACCCGTGGACACCGGGGAGCTGTTTTTT
>15|TRBD2|TRBV19|NA|TRBJ2-3
CASSMTAGYTDTQYF
TGTGCCAGTAGTATGACAGCGGGATACACAGATACGCAGTATTTT
>13|NA|TRBV30|few|TRBJ1-2
CAWSDRSHYGYTF
TGTGCCTGGAGCGATAGGTCTCACTATGGCTACACCTTC
>17|NA|TRBV28|NA|TRBJ1-2
CASSHRPEIYINYGYTF
TGTGCCAGCAGTCATAGACCGGAGATATACATTAACTATGGCTACACCTTC